The 5 T cell receptor beta chains below all came from one sample that was sequenced in a study of blood T cell repertoires in COVID-19. Method: immunoSEQ multiplex PCR; TCRdb's copy keeps in-frame clones and lacks some. The table records some 400,000 clones, approximately 86% of them present only once. The specimen was peripheral blood. These receptors all come from a human donor in a cohort sampled during active COVID-19.

The chain carries TRBV3-1 (or the pseudogene TRBV3-2) and TRBJ2-7; TRBD1 might be the D (6 bases). Germline CDR1 reads LGHDT; CDR2 reads YNNKEL (reference sequence). The CDR3 is 15 amino acids. Trimming took 4 bases from V and 3 from J, leaving 16 bases between them. CDR3 sequence (DNA): TGTGCCAGCAGCCCGACAGGCTTAGGAGACTACGAGCAGTACTTC. This translates into CASSPTGLGDYEQYF.

The chain employs TRBV5-4 and TRBJ1-2, with D unclear. Germline loops: CDR1 SGHNT, CDR2 YYREEE (reference sequence). The CDR3 totals 14 residues. Trimming left V 6 bases short and J 0 bases short, with 12 bases between. Written as DNA, the CDR3 is TGTGCCAGCACCCCGGGCGGGGCTAACTATGGCTACACCTTC. Its protein product is CASTPGGANYGYTF.

This chain joins TRBV5-4 and TRBJ2-5; 7 bases are shared with TRBD1. This CDR3 has 14 residues. V was clipped by 1 base and J by 4 bases; unmatched bases: 4. Germline values: CDR1 SGHNT, CDR2 YYREEE (reference sequence). CDR3 nucleotides: TGTGCCAGCAGCTTGCGACAGGGAATAGAGACCCAGTACTTC. Its translation is CASSLRQGIETQYF. Filled out from reference TRBV5-4 and TRBJ2-5, the complete variable domain reads ETGVTQSPTHLIKTRGQQVTLRCSSQSGHNTVSWYQQALGQGPQFIFQYYREEENGRGNFPPRFSGLQFPNYSSELNVNALELDDSALYLCASSLRQGIETQYFGPGTRLLVL.

The rearrangement joins TRBV2 to TRBJ2-5; 7 bases agree with TRBD2. Germline CDR1 and CDR2: SNHLY and FYNNEI. The CDR3 is 16 amino acids. Trimming took 0 bases from V and 2 from J; bases not matched to a gene: 6. CDR3 sequence (DNA): TGTGCCAGCAGTGAAGCGCTGGGAGGGGATCAAGAGACCCAGTACTTC. It specifies CASSEALGGDQETQYF.

The V gene is TRBV7-9, the J gene TRBJ2-7, with D perhaps matching TRBD2 (6 bases). CDR3 length: 14 amino acids. Germline CDR1 is SEHNR and CDR2 is FQNEAQ (reference sequence). With 2 bases removed from V and 0 bases from J, the gap between germline ends came to 8 bases. This CDR3 reads CASSLKEGSYEQYF. CDR3 nucleotides: TGTGCCAGCAGCTTAAAGGAGGGCTCCTACGAGCAGTACTTC.